This entry concerns a single T cell receptor (beta chain). This clone has just a few counts. Its antigen remains unidentified. No much larger clone is present one base from it, and per-base qualities are unavailable. This record comes from a study of metastatic and nonmetastatic thyroid tumors (TCRdb year 2020). In the study overall: Repertoires were compared across peripheral blood and tumor or nodule tissue samples from malignant and benign thyroid patients.

On the study overall, not on this receptor specifically: In both blood and tumor samples, TCR beta diversity was reported to be significantly higher in malignant tumors than in benign nodules.

No patient had received any treatment before thyroid surgery. Patient clinical samples collected from about 2011 to 2018 were retrospectively analysed using T-cell receptor beta sequencing. V gives up 1 base and J gives up 1 base, and the segment between their germline ends measures 8 bases. CDR1 and CDR2 (MDHEN, SYDVKM) derive from the germline V gene. The CDR3 sequence holds 15 residues, the cysteine and phenylalanine included. The read is trimmed to its CDR3 DNA, 45 bases read in frame from base 1. To prepare the library, PCR was applied. The listed sequencing device is Illumina HiSeq 4000. High-throughput sequencing was used to profile the CDR3 region of the TCR beta-chain in every patient. In the original analysis: CDR3 differences across clinicopathological groups were used to build a classifier for discriminating distant-metastatic papillary thyroid cancer patients. The Shannon index was used to assess repertoire diversity, and the Morisita-Horn index was used to assess tumor-blood repertoire similarity. TCRdb reprocessed the public reads (quality trimming at Q25 with fastp, clone calling with MiXCR) and kept in-frame beta chains. TCRdb's processing, not the study's, gives the V and J calls here. The sample yields 15,000 to 20,000 clones; around 30% were counted once. The leading ten clones occupy over 9.5% of the sample.

The chain joins TRBV28 to TRBJ1-5, with the D gene too uncertain to name. This TCR came from a female donor with papillary thyroid cancer or a benign thyroid nodule (not recorded which). Some clones in this sample may be carry-over from other donors' samples. The sample taken for sequencing was tumor tissue. CDR3 loop: CASSLYSLSNQPQHF. The DNA sequence is given as TGTGCCAGCAGTTTATACAGCTTAAGCAATCAGCCCCAGCATTTT.